A selection of T cell receptor beta chains follows, all from one sample in a study of cytomegalovirus exposure and HLA in healthy donors. TCRdb keeps only in-frame clones here, not all; method: immunoSEQ multiplex PCR. The sample holds some 150,000 clones, more than 80% seen once. Sequenced input: PBMCs. The receptors were gathered from a woman between 45 and 60 years old in good health and CMV-seronegative. Each CDR3 is given with its conserved first and last residue. Each record gives: V gene, J gene, D gene, clone size, CDR3 DNA, CDR3 protein. D genes are given only for firm matches. Rows may omit the clone size; those that give it use once, few, many or a size class.

TRBV11-2	TRBJ2-7	.	.	TGTGCCAGCAGCTTACGGGTACAGGTGGAGCAGTACTTC	CASSLRVQVEQYF
TRBV7-2	TRBJ1-3	.	.	TGTGCCAGCAGCCCCCTGGGGAGAACTGGAAACACCATATATTTT	CASSPLGRTGNTIYF
TRBV30	TRBJ1-6	TRBD1	few	TGTGCCTGGAGTGTAGGGGGCTCGCGTTCACCCCTCCACTTT	CAWSVGGSRSPLHF
TRBV7-9	TRBJ1-1	.	.	TGTGCCAGCAGCTTAACGGGGGACCGGCCCGGCACTGAAGCTTTCTTT	CASSLTGDRPGTEAFF
TRBV6-5	TRBJ1-1	.	.	TGTGCCAGCACCTCGAGACAGGCACGGAACACTGAAGCTTTCTTT	CASTSRQARNTEAFF
TRBV27	TRBJ1-6	TRBD1	few	TGTGCCAGCAGTAGCCTCGGGGACAGCAATTCACCCCTCCACTTT	CASSSLGDSNSPLHF
TRBV4-2	TRBJ2-2	.	.	TGTGCCAGCAGCCAAGAAAACACCAACACCGGGGAGCTGTTTTTT	CASSQENTNTGELFF
TRBV11-2	TRBJ2-1	.	.	TGTGCCAGCCAGACTGCGGGACGAACCTACAATGAGCAGTTCTTC	CASQTAGRTYNEQFF
TRBV5-1	TRBJ2-7	TRBD2	.	TGCGCCAGCAGCTCAGCTTCAAGCGGGACGTACGAGCAGTACTTC	CASSSASSGTYEQYF
TRBV6-6	TRBJ2-7	TRBD1	.	TGTGCCAGCAGTTACGGGGACAGGGATCGGGACGAGCAGTACTTC	CASSYGDRDRDEQYF
TRBV4-3	TRBJ1-2	.	.	TGCGCCAGCAGCCAGCTAGGACAGTCTGTTTTTAATGGCTACACCTTC	CASSQLGQSVFNGYTF
TRBV9	TRBJ1-1	.	.	TGTGCCAGCAGCCAGGGTGACTTCACTGAAGCTTTCTTT	CASSQGDFTEAFF
TRBV6-5	TRBJ2-1	.	.	TGTGCCAGCAGTTACACCGAGGCTTTCAATGAGCAGTTCTTC	CASSYTEAFNEQFF
TRBV4-3	TRBJ2-1	TRBD2	.	TGCGCCAGCAGCCAGGCAAGCGGGAGGGCTTACAATGAGCAGTTCTTC	CASSQASGRAYNEQFF
TRBV5-4	TRBJ2-1	TRBD2	.	TGTGCCAGCAGGCCTAGCGGGGCGGATGAGCAGTTCTTC	CASRPSGADEQFF
TRBV28	TRBJ1-5	.	.	TGTGCCAGCAGTTTAGTCAGGGGAGGCAATCAGCCCCAGCATTTT	CASSLVRGGNQPQHF
TRBV7-9	TRBJ2-1	.	.	TGTGCCAGCAGCTTACCTAGGGACTCATACAATGAGCAGTTCTTC	CASSLPRDSYNEQFF
TRBV28	TRBJ1-5	TRBD1	.	TGTGCCAGCAGTTTAACAGGGGGCCCCTATCAGCCCCAGCATTTT	CASSLTGGPYQPQHF
TRBV19	TRBJ1-1	.	.	TGTGCCAGTAGTATCGCGTTAAACACTGAAGCTTTCTTT	CASSIALNTEAFF
TRBV5-1	TRBJ2-7	.	.	TGCGCCAGCAGCTCGAGTCCAAACTACGAGCAGTACTTC	CASSSSPNYEQYF
TRBV5-1	TRBJ2-7	TRBD1	.	TGCGCCAGCAGCTCATACAGGGGGCTTACCTACGAGCAGTACTTC	CASSSYRGLTYEQYF
TRBV29-1	TRBJ2-1	TRBD1	.	TGCAGCGTTGAAGAGACTCAGGGGGATGAGCAGTTCTTC	CSVEETQGDEQFF
TRBV2	TRBJ2-5	TRBD2	.	TGTGCCAGTTGCGGGACTAGCGGGGCACAAGAGACCCAGTACTTC	CASCGTSGAQETQYF
TRBV7-6	TRBJ2-7	.	.	TGTGCCAGCAGCCCAGGTTTCGGGGGCGAGCAGTACTTC	CASSPGFGGEQYF
TRBV7-9	TRBJ1-1	.	.	TGTGCCAGCAGCCCCGGGAAGACTGAAGCTTTCTTT	CASSPGKTEAFF
TRBV27	TRBJ1-1	.	.	TGTGCCAGCAGTCCCATGGGCAGGGGACCACGGAACACTGAAGCTTTCTTT	CASSPMGRGPRNTEAFF
TRBV7-8	TRBJ2-1	TRBD2	medium-sized	TGTGCCAGCAGCTCATGGACTAGCGGGATAAGCAATGAGCAGTTCTTC	CASSSWTSGISNEQFF
TRBV7-2	TRBJ1-3	.	few	TGTGCCAGCAGACCCGGGATCTCTGGAAACACCATATATTTT	CASRPGISGNTIYF
TRBV5-8	TRBJ2-7	.	.	TGTGCCAGCGGTGGAGGTTTGTACGAGCAGTACTTC	CASGGGLYEQYF
TRBV28	TRBJ1-1	.	.	TGTGCCAGCAGTCAGGGACACCGGAACACTGAAGCTTTCTTT	CASSQGHRNTEAFF
TRBV28	TRBJ1-5	.	few	TGTGCCAGCAGTTTATTCCATAGCAATCAGCCCCAGCATTTT	CASSLFHSNQPQHF
TRBV4-3	TRBJ1-2	.	.	TGCGCCAGCAGCCAAGATAAGGTTCGCGGGGGGCTAGGCTACACCTTC	CASSQDKVRGGLGYTF
TRBV30	TRBJ2-7	.	.	TGTGCCTGGAGGGGAGGTTGGTCTCCCGAGCAGTACTTC	CAWRGGWSPEQYF
TRBV6-6	TRBJ2-1	.	.	TGTGCCAGCAGTTTCGCGTCGCCCTCCTACAATGAGCAGTTCTTC	CASSFASPSYNEQFF
TRBV30	TRBJ2-1	TRBD2	.	TGTGCCTGGAGTCCCCCGGGACTAGCGGGGCAGTTCTTC	CAWSPPGLAGQFF
TRBV9	TRBJ1-1	TRBD1	.	TGTGCCAGCAGCGTGGGACAGGGGAACACTGAAGCTTTCTTT	CASSVGQGNTEAFF
TRBV5-6	TRBJ1-2	TRBD1	.	TGTGCCAGCAGCTTTCTGAGTGGGGACAGGGGTGTTACAGGCTACACCTTC	CASSFLSGDRGVTGYTF